This paragraph covers one T cell receptor beta chain sequence. This clone was picked up one time. This clone's antigen is unknown. No much larger clone is present one base from it, and per-base qualities are unavailable. The source of the sample is a study of radiotherapy plus CTLA-4 blockade in lung cancer (dated by TCRdb to the late 2010s). For the wider study: Objective responses were observed in approximately 19% of enrolled patients, and disease control was achieved in approximately 29%. Results the study describes overall, beyond this receptor: Early dynamic changes in blood T cell clones, together with increased serum interferon-beta after radiation, were reported as the strongest predictors of response. After treatment with radiotherapy and ipilimumab, TCR clones that originated in tumors expanded in peripheral blood.

Receptor libraries were prepared by the immunoSEQ multiplex PCR assay. In TCRdb, the immuneACCESS table is reduced to in-frame sequences with V and J assigned. These tables do not hold every clone; where another copy was compared, an unresolved V gene accounts for under half, and the others remain unexplained. The sample has some 90,000 clones on record, roughly 87% of them singletons. 0.65% to 0.95% of the sample lies in the top ten. In this study, focal radiation therapy paired with CTLA-4 blockade (ipilimumab) was tested in patients who had chemo-refractory metastatic non-small-cell lung cancer. CDR3 length: 15 amino acids, cysteine to phenylalanine. Just CDR3 DNA is preserved here, 45 bases in frame from base 1. Between the V and J ends, shortened by 4 bases and 2 bases respectively, the junction contains 12 bases. CDR1 and CDR2 were assigned from the germline V gene as MNHEY and SVGAGI.

This sequence originates from a human donor with non-small cell lung cancer who had stable disease on radiotherapy plus ipilimumab. The chain is made from TRBV6-5 and TRBJ1-5; TRBD1 is perhaps the D gene, given 6 matching bases. The sequencing used peripheral blood, collected from a patient treated with radiotherapy plus ipilimumab. For the CDR3, the sequence is CASSLRGSRNQPQHF. The bases read TGTGCCAGCAGTTTGAGGGGGTCGCGCAATCAGCCCCAGCATTTT.